This TCR beta chain was sequenced during a study of T cell responses to AZD1222 COVID-19 vaccine. Study-wide points: Repertoire sampling occurred only after the peak T cell response.

TCRdb's table, derived via immunoSEQ multiplex PCR, lists solely in-frame clones and lacks some. This sample yields 85,000 to 100,000 clones, of which approximately 78% are seen a single time; approximately 21% belongs to the top ten. As to this clone: What it binds is unknown.

Germline assignment: CDR1 MNHEY and CDR2 SMNVEV (reference sequence). Trimming took 3 bases from V and 4 from J, leaving 9 bases between them. The CDR3 runs to 13 residues. The specimen was peripheral blood, collected on day 0 of AZD1222 vaccination. The sequence derives from an adult in good health. The V call is TRBV27, the J call TRBJ1-2; a weak D match, TRBD1 (6 bases). The CDR3 sequence is CASSFTGRYGYTF. The DNA of the CDR3 is TGTGCCAGCAGTTTCACAGGGCGCTATGGCTACACCTTC.